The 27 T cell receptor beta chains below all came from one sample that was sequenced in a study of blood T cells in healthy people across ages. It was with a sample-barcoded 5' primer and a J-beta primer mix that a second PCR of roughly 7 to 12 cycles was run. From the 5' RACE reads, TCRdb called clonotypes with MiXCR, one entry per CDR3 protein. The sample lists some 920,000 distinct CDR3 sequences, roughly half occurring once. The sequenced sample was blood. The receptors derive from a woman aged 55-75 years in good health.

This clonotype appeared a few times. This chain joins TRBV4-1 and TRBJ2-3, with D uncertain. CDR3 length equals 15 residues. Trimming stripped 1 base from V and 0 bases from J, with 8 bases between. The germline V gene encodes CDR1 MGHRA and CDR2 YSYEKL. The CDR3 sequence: CASSQVYGSTDTQYF. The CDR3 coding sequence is TGCGCCAGCAGCCAAGTATATGGGAGCACAGATACGCAGTATTTT.

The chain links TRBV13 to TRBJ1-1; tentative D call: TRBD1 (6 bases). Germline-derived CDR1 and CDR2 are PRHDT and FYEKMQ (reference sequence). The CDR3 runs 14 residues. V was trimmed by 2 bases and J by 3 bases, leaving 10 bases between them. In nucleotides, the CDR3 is TGTGCCAGCAGCTTAACACAGGGAGACACTGAAGCTTTCTTT. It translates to CASSLTQGDTEAFF.

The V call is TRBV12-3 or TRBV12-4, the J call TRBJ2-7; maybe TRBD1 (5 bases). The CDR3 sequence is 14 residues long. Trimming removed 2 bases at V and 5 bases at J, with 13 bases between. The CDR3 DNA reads TGTGCCAGCAGTTTACAGGGCAGGGAAGACGAGCAGTACTTC. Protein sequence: CASSLQGREDEQYF.

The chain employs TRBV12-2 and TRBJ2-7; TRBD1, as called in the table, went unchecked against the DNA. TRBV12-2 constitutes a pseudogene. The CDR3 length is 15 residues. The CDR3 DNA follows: TGTGCAAGTCGCTTAGCGAGATCAGGGGCTCAGGAGCAGTACTTC. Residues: CASRLARSGAQEQYF.

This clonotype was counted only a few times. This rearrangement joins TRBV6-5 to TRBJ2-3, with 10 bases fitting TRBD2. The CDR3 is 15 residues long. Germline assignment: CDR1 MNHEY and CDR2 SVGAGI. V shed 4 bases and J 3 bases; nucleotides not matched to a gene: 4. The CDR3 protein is CASSSVAGGTDTQYF. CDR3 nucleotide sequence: TGTGCCAGCAGTTCCGTAGCGGGAGGTACAGATACGCAGTATTTT.

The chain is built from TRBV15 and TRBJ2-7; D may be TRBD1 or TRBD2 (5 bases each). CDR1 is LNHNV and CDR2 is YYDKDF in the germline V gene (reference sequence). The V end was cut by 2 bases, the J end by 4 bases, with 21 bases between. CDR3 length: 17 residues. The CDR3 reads CATSRKLTRDPMYEQYF. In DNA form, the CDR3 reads TGTGCCACCAGCAGAAAACTAACCCGGGACCCCATGTACGAGCAGTACTTC.

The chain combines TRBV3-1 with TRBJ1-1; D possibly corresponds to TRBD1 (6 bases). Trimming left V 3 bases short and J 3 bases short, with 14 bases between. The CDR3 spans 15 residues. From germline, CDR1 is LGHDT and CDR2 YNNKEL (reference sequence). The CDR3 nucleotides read TGTGCCAGCAGCCATGGACAGTTTGTAGACACTGAAGCTTTCTTT. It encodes CASSHGQFVDTEAFF.

The DNA of the CDR3 is TGTGCCAGCAGCTTGTCCGACGGCTCCCGGGGGGGCTACACCTTC. Its protein product is CASSLSDGSRGGYTF. The rearrangement joins TRBV11-2 to TRBJ1-2; perhaps TRBD1 as D (5 bases). The V gene's germline CDR1 is SGHAT and CDR2 FQNNGV. The germline V and J ends were trimmed by 3 bases and 8 bases, with 19 bases remaining between them. This CDR3 has 15 residues. Combining the CDR3 with reference TRBV11-2 and TRBJ1-2 gives the whole variable domain EAGVAQSPRYKIIEKRQSVAFWCNPISGHATLYWYQQILGQGPKLLIQFQNNGVVDDSQLPKDRFSAERLKGVDSTLKIQPAKLEDSAVYLCASSLSDGSRGGYTFGSGTRLTVV.

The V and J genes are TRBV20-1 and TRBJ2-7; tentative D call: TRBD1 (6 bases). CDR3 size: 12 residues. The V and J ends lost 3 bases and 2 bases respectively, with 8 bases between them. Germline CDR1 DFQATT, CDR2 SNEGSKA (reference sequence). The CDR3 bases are TGCAGTGCTAGGAAGGGGGCCTACGAGCAGTACTTC. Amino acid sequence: CSARKGAYEQYF.

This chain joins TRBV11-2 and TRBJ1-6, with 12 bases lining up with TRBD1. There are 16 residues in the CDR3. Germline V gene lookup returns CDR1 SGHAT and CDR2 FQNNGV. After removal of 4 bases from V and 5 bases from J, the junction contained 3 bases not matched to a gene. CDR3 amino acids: CASSSGQGANNSPLHF. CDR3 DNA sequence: TGTGCCAGCAGCTCGGGACAGGGGGCGAATAATTCACCCCTCCACTTT.

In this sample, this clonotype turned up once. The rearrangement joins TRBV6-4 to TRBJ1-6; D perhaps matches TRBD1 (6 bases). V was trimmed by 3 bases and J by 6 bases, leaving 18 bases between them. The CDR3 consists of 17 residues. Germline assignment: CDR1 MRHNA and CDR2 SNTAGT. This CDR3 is CASSEGKRTDTNSPLHF. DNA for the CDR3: TGTGCCAGCAGTGAAGGAAAGAGGACAGACACTAATTCACCCCTCCACTTT.

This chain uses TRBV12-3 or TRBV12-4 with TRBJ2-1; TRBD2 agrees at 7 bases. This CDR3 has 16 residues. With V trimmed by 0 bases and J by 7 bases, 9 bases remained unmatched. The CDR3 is CASSLAGYQGGNEQFF. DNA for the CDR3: TGTGCCAGCAGTTTAGCGGGATATCAGGGAGGGAATGAGCAGTTCTTC.

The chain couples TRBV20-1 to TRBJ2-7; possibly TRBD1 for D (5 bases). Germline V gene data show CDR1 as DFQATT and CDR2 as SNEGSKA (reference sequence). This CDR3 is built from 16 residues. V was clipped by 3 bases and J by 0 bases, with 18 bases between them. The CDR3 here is CSASFAGSLSSYEQYF. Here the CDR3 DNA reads TGCAGTGCTAGCTTCGCAGGGTCCCTTAGCTCCTACGAGCAGTACTTC.

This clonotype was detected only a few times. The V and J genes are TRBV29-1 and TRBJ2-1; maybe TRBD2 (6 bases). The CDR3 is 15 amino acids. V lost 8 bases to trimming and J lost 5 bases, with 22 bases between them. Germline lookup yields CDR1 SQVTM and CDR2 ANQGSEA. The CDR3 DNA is TGCAGCTTACTGCATCCGGGAGTAGGGGACAATGAGCAGTTCTTC. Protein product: CSLLHPGVGDNEQFF.

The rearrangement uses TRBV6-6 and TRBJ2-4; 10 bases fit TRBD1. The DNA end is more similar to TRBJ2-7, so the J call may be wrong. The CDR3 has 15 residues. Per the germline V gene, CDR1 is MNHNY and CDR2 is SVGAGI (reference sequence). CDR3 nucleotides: TGTGCCAGCACCCAAGGGGGGACAGGGGTCTACGAGCAGTACTTC. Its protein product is CASTQGGTGVYEQYF.

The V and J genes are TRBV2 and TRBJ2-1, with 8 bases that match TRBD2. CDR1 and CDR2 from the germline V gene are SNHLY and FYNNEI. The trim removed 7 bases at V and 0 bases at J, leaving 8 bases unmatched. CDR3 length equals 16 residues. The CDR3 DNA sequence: TGTGCCAGCACCCGGAGCGGGAGCAGCTCCTACAATGAGCAGTTCTTC. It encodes CASTRSGSSSYNEQFF.

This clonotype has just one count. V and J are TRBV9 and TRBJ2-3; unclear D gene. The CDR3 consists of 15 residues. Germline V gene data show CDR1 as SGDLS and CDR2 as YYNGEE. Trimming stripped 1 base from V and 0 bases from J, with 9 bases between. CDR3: CASSVTRISTDTQYF. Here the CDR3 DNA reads TGTGCCAGCAGCGTAACTCGGATTAGCACAGATACGCAGTATTTT.

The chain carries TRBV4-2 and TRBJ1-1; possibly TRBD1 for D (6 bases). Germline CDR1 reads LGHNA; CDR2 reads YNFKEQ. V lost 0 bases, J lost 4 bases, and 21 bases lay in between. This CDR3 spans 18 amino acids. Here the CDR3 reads CASSQEGARGARSTEAFF. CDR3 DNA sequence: TGTGCCAGCAGCCAAGAAGGGGCGCGGGGGGCGCGAAGCACTGAAGCTTTCTTT.

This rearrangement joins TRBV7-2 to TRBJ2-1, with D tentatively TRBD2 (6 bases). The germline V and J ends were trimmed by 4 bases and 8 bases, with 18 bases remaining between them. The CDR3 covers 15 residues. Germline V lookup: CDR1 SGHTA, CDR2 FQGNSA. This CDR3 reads CASSCFGNWGDEQFF. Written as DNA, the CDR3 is TGTGCCAGCAGCTGTTTCGGGAACTGGGGGGATGAGCAGTTCTTC. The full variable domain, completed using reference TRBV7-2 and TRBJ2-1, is GAGVSQSPSNKVTEKGKDVELRCDPISGHTALYWYRQSLGQGLEFLIYFQGNSAPDKSGLPSDRFSAERTGGSVSTLTIQRTQQEDSAVYLCASSCFGNWGDEQFFGPGTRLTVL.

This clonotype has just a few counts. As DNA, the CDR3 is TGTGCCAGCAGCCCTAATGGTCTAGCGGTTAAGGGTGAGCAGTTCTTC. This encodes CASSPNGLAVKGEQFF. J is TRBJ2-1 and V is TRBV7-2, with 7 bases lining up with TRBD2. CDR1 is SGHTA, CDR2 FQGNSA, per germline. Trimming at V came to 5 bases and at J to 9 bases, leaving 16 bases not matched to a gene. CDR3 size: 16 residues.

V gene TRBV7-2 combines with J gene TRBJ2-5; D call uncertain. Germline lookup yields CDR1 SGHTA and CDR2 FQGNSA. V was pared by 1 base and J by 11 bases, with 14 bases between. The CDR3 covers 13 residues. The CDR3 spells CASSLGVLREQYF. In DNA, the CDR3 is TGTGCCAGCAGCTTAGGAGTCCTCAGAGAGCAGTACTTC.

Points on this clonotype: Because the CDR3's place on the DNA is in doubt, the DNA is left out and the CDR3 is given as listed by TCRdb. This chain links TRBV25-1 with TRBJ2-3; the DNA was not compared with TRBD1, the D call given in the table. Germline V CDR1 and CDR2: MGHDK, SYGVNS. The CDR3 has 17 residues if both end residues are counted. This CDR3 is CASSRDRGLYFGGTQYF.

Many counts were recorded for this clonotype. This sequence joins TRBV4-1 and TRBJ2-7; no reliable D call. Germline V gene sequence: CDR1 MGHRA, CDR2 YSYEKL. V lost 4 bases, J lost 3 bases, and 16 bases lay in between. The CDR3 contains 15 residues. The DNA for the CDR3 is TGCGCCAGCAGCCCGCGTACTGGCGGAAACTACGAGCAGTACTTC. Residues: CASSPRTGGNYEQYF.

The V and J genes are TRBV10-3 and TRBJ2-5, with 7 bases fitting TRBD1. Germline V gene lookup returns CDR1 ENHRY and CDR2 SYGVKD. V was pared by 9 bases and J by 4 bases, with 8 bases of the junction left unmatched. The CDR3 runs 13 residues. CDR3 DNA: TGTGCCATACGCGACAGGGTGACAGAGACCCAGTACTTC. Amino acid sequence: CAIRDRVTETQYF.

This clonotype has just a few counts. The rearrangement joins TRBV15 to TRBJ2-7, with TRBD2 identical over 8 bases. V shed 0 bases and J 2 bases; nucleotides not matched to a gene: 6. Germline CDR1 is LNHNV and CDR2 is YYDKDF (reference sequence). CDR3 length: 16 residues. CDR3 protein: CATSRDPSGYAYEQYF. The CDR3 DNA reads TGTGCCACCAGCAGAGATCCTAGCGGGTATGCCTACGAGCAGTACTTC.

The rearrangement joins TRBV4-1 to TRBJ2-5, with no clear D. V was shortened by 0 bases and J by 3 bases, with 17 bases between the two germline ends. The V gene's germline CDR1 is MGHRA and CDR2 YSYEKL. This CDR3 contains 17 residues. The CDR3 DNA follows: TGCGCCAGCAGCCAAGACCTTTTGGAACTGGGAAAAGAGACCCAGTACTTC. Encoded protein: CASSQDLLELGKETQYF.

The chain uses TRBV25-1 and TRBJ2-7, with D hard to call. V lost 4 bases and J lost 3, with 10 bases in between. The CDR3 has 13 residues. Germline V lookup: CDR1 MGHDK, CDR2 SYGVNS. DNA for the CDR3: TGTGCCAGCAGTGTTTTCCTGGGCTACGAGCAGTACTTC. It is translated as CASSVFLGYEQYF.